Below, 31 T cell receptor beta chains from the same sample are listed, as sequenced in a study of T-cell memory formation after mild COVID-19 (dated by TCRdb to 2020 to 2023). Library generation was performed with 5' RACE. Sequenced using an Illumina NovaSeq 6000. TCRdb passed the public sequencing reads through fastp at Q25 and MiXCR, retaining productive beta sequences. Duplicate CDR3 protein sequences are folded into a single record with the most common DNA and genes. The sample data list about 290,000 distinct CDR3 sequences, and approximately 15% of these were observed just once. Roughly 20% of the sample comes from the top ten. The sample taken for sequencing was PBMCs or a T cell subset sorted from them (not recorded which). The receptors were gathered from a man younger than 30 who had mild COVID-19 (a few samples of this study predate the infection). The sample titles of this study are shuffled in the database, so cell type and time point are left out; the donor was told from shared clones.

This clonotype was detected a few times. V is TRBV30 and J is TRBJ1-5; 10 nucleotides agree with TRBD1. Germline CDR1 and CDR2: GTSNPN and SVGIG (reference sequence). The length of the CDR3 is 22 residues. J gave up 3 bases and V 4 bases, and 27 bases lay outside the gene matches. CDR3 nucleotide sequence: TGTGCCTGGAAAATTGCCCCGAGCCCAGGACTGGAGGGACAGGGGCCCAATCAGCCCCAGCATTTT. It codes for CAWKIAPSPGLEGQGPNQPQHF.

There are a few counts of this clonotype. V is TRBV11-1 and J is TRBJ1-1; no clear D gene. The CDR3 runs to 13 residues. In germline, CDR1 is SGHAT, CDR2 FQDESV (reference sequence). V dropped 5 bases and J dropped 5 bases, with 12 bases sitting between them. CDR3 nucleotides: TGTGCCAGCAGCACCAGTGGCATGACTGAAGCTTTCTTT. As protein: CASSTSGMTEAFF. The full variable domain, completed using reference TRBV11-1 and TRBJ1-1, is EAEVAQSPRYKITEKSQAVAFWCDPISGHATLYWYRQILGQGPELLVQFQDESVVDDSQLPKDRFSAERLKGVDSTLKIQPAELGDSAMYLCASSTSGMTEAFFGQGTRLTVV.

CDR3 loop: CSVIDRRSYNEQFF. CDR3 DNA sequence: TGCAGCGTTATTGACAGGCGATCCTACAATGAGCAGTTCTTC. The chain employs TRBV29-1 and TRBJ2-1; possible D gene TRBD1, 6 bases. This CDR3 contains 14 residues. V dropped 5 bases and J dropped 1 base, with 12 bases sitting between them. Germline lookup yields CDR1 SQVTM and CDR2 ANQGSEA.

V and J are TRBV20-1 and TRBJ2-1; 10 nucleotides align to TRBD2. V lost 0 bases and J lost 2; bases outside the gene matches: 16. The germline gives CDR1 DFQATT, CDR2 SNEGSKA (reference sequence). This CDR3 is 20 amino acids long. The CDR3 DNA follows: TGCAGTGCTAGAGATCGGAAGAACCGAGCGGGGGGGTTCACCTACAATGAGCAGTTCTTC. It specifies CSARDRKNRAGGFTYNEQFF.

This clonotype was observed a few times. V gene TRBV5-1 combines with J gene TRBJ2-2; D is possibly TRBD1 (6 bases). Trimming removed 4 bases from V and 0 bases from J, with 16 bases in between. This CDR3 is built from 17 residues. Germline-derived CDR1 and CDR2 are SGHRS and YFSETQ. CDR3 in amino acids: CASSRPIDRPNTGELFF. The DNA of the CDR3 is TGCGCCAGCAGCCGCCCTATCGACAGGCCGAACACCGGGGAGCTGTTTTTT.

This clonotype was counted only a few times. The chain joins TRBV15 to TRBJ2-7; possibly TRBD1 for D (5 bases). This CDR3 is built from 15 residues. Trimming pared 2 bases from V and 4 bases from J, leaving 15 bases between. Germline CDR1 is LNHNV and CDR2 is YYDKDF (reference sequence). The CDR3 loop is CATSRHVLGRYEQYV. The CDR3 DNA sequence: TGTGCCACCAGCAGACATGTACTGGGGCGTTACGAGCAGTACGTC.

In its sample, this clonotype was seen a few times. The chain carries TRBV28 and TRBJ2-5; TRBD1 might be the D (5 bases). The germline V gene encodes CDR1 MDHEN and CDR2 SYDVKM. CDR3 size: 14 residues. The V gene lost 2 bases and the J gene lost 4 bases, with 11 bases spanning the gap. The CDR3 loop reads CASSLSPGIETQYF. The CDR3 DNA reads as TGTGCCAGCAGTTTAAGCCCAGGGATAGAGACCCAGTACTTC.

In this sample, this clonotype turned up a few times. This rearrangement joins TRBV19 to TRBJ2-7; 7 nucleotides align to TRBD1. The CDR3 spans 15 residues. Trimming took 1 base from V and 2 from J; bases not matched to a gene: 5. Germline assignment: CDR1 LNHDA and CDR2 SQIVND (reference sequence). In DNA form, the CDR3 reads TGTGCCAGTAGTATAGCTTCGGACAGGACCTACGAGCAGTACTTC. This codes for CASSIASDRTYEQYF.

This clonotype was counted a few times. The chain's CDR3 is CASNQASGAGELFF. CDR3 nucleotide sequence: TGTGCCAGCAATCAAGCTAGCGGGGCCGGGGAGCTGTTTTTT. The chain couples TRBV6-2 or TRBV6-3 to TRBJ2-2; TRBD2 agrees at 9 bases. The CDR3 contains 14 residues. V trimming: 7 bases; J trimming: 6 bases; junction bases outside the gene matches: 6. CDR1 MNHEY and CDR2 SVGEGT come from the germline V gene.

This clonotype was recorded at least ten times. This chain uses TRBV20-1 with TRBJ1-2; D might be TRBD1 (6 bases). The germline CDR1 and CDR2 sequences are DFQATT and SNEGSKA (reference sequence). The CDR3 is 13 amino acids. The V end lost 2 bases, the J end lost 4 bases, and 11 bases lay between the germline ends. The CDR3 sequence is CSARNRVVYGYTF. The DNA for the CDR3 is TGCAGTGCTAGAAACAGGGTTGTCTATGGCTACACCTTC.

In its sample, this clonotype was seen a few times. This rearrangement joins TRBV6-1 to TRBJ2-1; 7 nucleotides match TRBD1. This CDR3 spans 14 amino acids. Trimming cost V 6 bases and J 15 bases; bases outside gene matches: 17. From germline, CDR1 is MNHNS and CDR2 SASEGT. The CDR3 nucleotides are TGTGCCAGCAGGACGACCCGGGACAGAACCTTAGGGTTCTTC. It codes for CASRTTRDRTLGFF.

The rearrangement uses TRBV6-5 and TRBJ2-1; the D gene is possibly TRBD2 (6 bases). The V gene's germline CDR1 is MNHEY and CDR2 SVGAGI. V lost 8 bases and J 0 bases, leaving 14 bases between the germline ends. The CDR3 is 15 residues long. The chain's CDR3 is CASRRADYSYNEQFF. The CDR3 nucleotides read TGTGCCAGCCGCAGAGCGGACTACTCCTACAATGAGCAGTTCTTC.

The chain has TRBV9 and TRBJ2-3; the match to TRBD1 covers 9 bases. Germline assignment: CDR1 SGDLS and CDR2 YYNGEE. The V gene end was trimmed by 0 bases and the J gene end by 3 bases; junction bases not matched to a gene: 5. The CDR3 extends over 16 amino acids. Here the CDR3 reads CASSVETGGATDTQYF. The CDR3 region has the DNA TGTGCCAGCAGCGTAGAAACAGGGGGCGCGACAGATACGCAGTATTTT.

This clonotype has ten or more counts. CDR3 amino acids: CASRPSEIYEQYV. The CDR3 DNA sequence: TGTGCCAGCAGGCCGTCAGAAATCTACGAGCAGTACGTC. This sequence joins TRBV28 and TRBJ2-7; D gene ambiguous. This CDR3 comprises 13 residues. CDR1 MDHEN and CDR2 SYDVKM come from the germline V gene. The V and J ends lost 6 bases and 3 bases respectively, with 12 bases between them.

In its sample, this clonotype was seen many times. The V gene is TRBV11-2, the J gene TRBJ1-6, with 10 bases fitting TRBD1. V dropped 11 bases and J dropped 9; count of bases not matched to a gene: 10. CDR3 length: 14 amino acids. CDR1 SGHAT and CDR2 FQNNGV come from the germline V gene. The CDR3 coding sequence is TGTGCCGCCAGATGGGGGACAGGGGCTTCACCCCTCCACTTT. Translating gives CAARWGTGASPLHF.

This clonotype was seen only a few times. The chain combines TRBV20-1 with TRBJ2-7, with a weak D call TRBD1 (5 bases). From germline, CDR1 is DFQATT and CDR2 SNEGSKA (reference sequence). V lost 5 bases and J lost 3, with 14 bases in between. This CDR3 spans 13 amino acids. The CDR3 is CSAPRQWGYEQYF. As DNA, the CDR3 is TGCAGTGCTCCAAGACAGTGGGGCTACGAGCAGTACTTC.

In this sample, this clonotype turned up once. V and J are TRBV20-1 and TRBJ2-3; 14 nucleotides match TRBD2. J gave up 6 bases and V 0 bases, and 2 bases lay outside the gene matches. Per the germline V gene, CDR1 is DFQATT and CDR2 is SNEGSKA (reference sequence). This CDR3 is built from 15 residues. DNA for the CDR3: TGCAGTGCTAGAGACTGGACTAGCGGGGGGGATACGCAGTATTTT. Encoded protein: CSARDWTSGGDTQYF.

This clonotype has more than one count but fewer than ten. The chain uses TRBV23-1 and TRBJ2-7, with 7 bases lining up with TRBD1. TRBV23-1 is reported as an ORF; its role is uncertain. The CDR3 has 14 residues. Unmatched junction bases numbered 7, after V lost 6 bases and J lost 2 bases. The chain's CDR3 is CASRGGLGTYEQYF. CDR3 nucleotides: TGCGCCAGCAGAGGGGGCTTGGGGACCTACGAGCAGTACTTC.

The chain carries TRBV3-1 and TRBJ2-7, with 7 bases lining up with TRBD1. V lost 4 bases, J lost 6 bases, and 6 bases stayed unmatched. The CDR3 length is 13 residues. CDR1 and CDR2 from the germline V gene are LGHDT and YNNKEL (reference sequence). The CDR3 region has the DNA TGTGCCAGCAGCCCCCCGACAGGGACCGAGCAGTACTTC. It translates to CASSPPTGTEQYF.

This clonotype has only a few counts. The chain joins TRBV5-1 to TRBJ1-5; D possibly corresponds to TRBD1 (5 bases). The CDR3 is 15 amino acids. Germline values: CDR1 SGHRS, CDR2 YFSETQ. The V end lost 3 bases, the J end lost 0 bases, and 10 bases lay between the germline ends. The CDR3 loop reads CASSSEGYSNQPQHF. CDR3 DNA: TGCGCCAGCAGCTCGGAGGGGTATAGCAATCAGCCCCAGCATTTT.

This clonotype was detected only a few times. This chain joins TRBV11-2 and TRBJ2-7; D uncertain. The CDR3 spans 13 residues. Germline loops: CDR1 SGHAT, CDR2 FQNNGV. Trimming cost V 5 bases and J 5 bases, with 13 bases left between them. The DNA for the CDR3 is TGTGCCAGCAGCCCAATTGCTTACCACGAGCAGTACTTC. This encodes CASSPIAYHEQYF.

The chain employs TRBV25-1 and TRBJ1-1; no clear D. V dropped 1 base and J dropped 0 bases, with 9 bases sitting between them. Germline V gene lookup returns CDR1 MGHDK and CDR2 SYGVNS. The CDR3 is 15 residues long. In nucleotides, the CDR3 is TGTGCCAGCAGTGAATCTAGGGCCATGAACACTGAAGCTTTCTTT. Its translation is CASSESRAMNTEAFF.

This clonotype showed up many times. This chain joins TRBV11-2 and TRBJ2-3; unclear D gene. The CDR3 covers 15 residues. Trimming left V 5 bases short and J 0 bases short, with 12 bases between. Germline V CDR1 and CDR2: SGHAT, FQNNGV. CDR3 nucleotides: TGTGCCAGCAGCCCGACACCTCTAAGCACAGATACGCAGTATTTT. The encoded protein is CASSPTPLSTDTQYF.

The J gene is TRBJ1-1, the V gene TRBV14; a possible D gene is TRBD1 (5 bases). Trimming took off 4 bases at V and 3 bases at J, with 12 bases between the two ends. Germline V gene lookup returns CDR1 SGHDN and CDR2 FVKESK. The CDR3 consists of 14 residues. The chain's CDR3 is CASSRWEGYTEAFF. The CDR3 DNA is TGTGCCAGCAGCCGATGGGAGGGGTACACTGAAGCTTTCTTT.

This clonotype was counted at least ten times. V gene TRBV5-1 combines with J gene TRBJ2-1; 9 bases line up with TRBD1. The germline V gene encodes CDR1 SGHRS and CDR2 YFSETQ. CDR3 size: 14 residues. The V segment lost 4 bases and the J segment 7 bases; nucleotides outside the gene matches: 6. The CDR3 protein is CASSTGTGRNEQFF. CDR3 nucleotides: TGCGCCAGCAGCACCGGGACAGGGAGGAATGAGCAGTTCTTC.

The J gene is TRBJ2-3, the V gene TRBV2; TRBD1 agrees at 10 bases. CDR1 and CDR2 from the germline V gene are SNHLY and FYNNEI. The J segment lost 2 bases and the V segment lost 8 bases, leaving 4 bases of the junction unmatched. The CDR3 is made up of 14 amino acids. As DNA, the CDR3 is TGTGCCAGCGACAGGGGGCAGGTCACAGATACGCAGTATTTT. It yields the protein CASDRGQVTDTQYF.

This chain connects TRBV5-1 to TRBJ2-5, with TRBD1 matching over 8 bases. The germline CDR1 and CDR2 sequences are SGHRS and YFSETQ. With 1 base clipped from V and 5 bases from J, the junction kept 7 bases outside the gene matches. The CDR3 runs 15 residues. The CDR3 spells CASSLLSGGGETQYF. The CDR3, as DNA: TGCGCCAGCAGCTTGTTGTCAGGGGGCGGCGAGACCCAGTACTTC.

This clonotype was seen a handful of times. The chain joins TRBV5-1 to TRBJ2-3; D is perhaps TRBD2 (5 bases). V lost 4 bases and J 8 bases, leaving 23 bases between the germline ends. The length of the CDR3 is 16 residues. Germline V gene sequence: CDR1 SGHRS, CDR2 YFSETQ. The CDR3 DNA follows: TGCGCCAGCAGCCCCATCCGGGGAGACGGGCTTGGTACGCAGTATTTT. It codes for CASSPIRGDGLGTQYF.

The CDR3 here is CASSFWGPNSPLHF. The DNA for the CDR3 is TGTGCCAGCAGCTTTTGGGGCCCCAATTCACCCCTCCACTTT. This chain joins TRBV11-2 and TRBJ1-6; maybe TRBD1 (5 bases). The CDR3 is 14 residues long. Germline V gene data show CDR1 as SGHAT and CDR2 as FQNNGV. V was clipped by 3 bases and J by 7 bases, with 10 bases between them.

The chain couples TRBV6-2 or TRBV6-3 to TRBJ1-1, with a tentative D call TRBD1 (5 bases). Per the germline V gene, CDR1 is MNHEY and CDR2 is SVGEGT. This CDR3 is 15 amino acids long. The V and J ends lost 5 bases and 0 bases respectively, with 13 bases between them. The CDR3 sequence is CASSTGGGLNTEAFF. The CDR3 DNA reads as TGTGCCAGCAGTACTGGGGGGGGATTGAACACTGAAGCTTTCTTT.

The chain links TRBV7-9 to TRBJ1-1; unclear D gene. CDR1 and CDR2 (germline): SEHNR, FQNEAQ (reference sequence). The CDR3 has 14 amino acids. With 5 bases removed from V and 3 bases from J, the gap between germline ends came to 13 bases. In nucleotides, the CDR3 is TGTGCCAGCAGCCGTAGCCGTGGAGACACTGAAGCTTTCTTT. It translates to CASSRSRGDTEAFF.